A selection of T cell receptor beta chains follows, all from one sample in a study of early stage breast cancer tumors. TCRdb's table, derived via immunoSEQ multiplex PCR, lists solely in-frame clones and lacks some. The table lists over 1,200 clones, 60% to 80% of them singletons. The sequencing input was normal breast tissue next to the tumor. All receptors come from a person between 45 and 65 years old with breast cancer. The CDR3 runs from the conserved cysteine through the conserved F or W. D genes are given only for firm matches. Size tells how often a clone was seen (once, few, many) or the class of an expanded clone, and some rows leave it out.

-	TRBV11-2	-	TRBJ2-2	TGTGCCAGCAGCTCAGGAGGGGGGGTTGTCACCGGGGAGCTGTTTTTT	CASSSGGGVVTGELFF
-	TRBV5-3	-	TRBJ1-3	TGTGCCAGAAGCTTGGCCGGGGAGGTAAACACCATATATTTT	CARSLAGEVNTIYF
once	TRBV7-8	-	TRBJ1-1	TGTGCCAGCAGCTTAGCCGGAGTGGCTTTCTTT	CASSLAGVAFF
-	TRBV5-6	TRBD2	TRBJ2-5	TGTGCCAGCAACGAACCGGGACTAGCGGACCAAGAGACCCAGTACTTC	CASNEPGLADQETQYF
-	TRBV11-2	TRBD2	TRBJ2-3	TGTGCCAGCAGCTTAGGCCCGGGAGTAGCGGGGGCCACAGATACGCAGTATTTT	CASSLGPGVAGATDTQYF
-	TRBV5-1	TRBD2	TRBJ2-2	TGCGCCAGCAGCTCTATCGGCCTAGCGGGGGCGAACACCGGGGAGCTGTTTTTT	CASSSIGLAGANTGELFF
-	TRBV27	-	TRBJ1-3	TGTGCCAGCAGTTCCAACAGGGCTGGAAACACCATATATTTT	CASSSNRAGNTIYF
-	TRBV28	-	TRBJ1-2	TGTGCCAGCAGTTTTTCAACAGCCGCCCTTGGCTACACCTTC	CASSFSTAALGYTF
once	TRBV7-8	TRBD2	TRBJ2-1	TGTGCCAGCAGCTCACATGGGACTAGCGGGGCTTACTCCTACAATGAGCAGTTCTTC	CASSSHGTSGAYSYNEQFF
-	TRBV23-1	-	TRBJ1-2	TGCGCCAGCAGTCTTCCGAGGGGGAGTCCCTGGGGCTACACCTTC	CASSLPRGSPWGYTF
-	TRBV9	-	TRBJ2-3	TGTGCCAGCAGCGTAGACGGCCGACCAGATACGCAGTATTTT	CASSVDGRPDTQYF
once	TRBV10-2	-	TRBJ2-2	TGCGCCAGCACAATCGTAGGGGCCGCGAACACCGGGGAGCTGTTTTTT	CASTIVGAANTGELFF
-	TRBV5-6	-	TRBJ1-4	TGTGCCAGCAGCTTCATGGACAGCTCTAATGAAAAACTGTTTTTT	CASSFMDSSNEKLFF
-	TRBV4-1	-	TRBJ2-4	TGCGCCAGCAGCCAGGGACTTTCCCATCTTGGAAACATTCAGTACTTC	CASSQGLSHLGNIQYF
-	TRBV9	-	TRBJ2-1	TGTGCCAGCGGACTCTCCACCACCTCCTACAATGAGCAGTTCTTC	CASGLSTTSYNEQFF
-	TRBV21-1	-	TRBJ2-7	TGTGCCAGCAGCAAAGTTTCGGGGACTAGCGGGTACGAGCAGTACTTC	CASSKVSGTSGYEQYF
-	TRBV19	-	TRBJ1-4	TGTGCCAGTAGTCCCACAGGAAGGGGGTCCGGAAAACTGTTTTTT	CASSPTGRGSGKLFF
-	TRBV7-8	TRBD1	TRBJ1-2	TGTGCCAGCAAACGGGACAGAGATTCCTATGGCTACACCTTC	CASKRDRDSYGYTF
-	TRBV28	TRBD2	TRBJ2-4	TGTGCCAGTGATAGCGGGACTAGGGGCATTCAGTACTTC	CASDSGTRGIQYF
-	TRBV19	TRBD1	TRBJ1-2	TGTGCCAGTAGTTCAGTAGACAGGGCAGGTGGCTACACCTTC	CASSSVDRAGGYTF
-	TRBV10-1	TRBD2	TRBJ2-1	TGCGCCAGCAGTGAGATTGGTCTAGCGGGTTACAATGAGCAGTTCTTC	CASSEIGLAGYNEQFF
-	TRBV11-2	TRBD2	TRBJ2-3	TGTGCCAACAGCTTAGGCCCGGGAGTAGCGGGGGCCACAGATACGCAGTATTTT	CANSLGPGVAGATDTQYF
-	TRBV5-6	TRBD2	TRBJ2-2	TGTGCCAGCAGCTTGAAGATAGCGGGAGGGAACACCGGGGAGCTGTTTTTT	CASSLKIAGGNTGELFF
-	TRBV2	TRBD1	TRBJ2-7	TGTGCCAGCAGAGATCTCGGACAGGGGGGCGAGCAGTACTTC	CASRDLGQGGEQYF
-	TRBV5-1	TRBD1	TRBJ1-1	TGCGCCAGCAGCTTGTCGACAGGGACCACTGAAGCTTTCTTT	CASSLSTGTTEAFF
large	TRBV5-5	TRBD1	TRBJ1-5	TGTGCCAGCAGCTTGGAGTACAGGGGGAATCAGCCCCAGCATTTT	CASSLEYRGNQPQHF
-	TRBV5-6	-	TRBJ2-1	TGTGCCAGCAGCGGCGGGACTCAGAGTTACAATGAGCAGTTCTTC	CASSGGTQSYNEQFF
-	TRBV5-1	-	TRBJ2-7	TGCGCCAGCAGCCCAAGAGGGCAGGGCGAGCAGTACTTC	CASSPRGQGEQYF
-	TRBV20-1	-	TRBJ2-5	TGCAGTGCTAGAGATCGGGGGACCCAGTACTTC	CSARDRGTQYF
-	TRBV9	TRBD1	TRBJ2-7	TGTGCCAGCAGCGAGGGGACAGGGGACGAGCAGTACTTC	CASSEGTGDEQYF
-	TRBV29-1	-	TRBJ1-2	TGCAGCGTTTACGGGGTAACGGGACTTACGAAGTATGGCTACACCTTC	CSVYGVTGLTKYGYTF
once	TRBV7-3	-	TRBJ1-1	TGTGCCAGCAGGAAAATTCGTGGGCCTTGGCCTGAAGCTTTCTTT	CASRKIRGPWPEAFF
-	TRBV7-2	-	TRBJ1-3	TGTGCCAGCAGCTTAACGTTGGCAGTCTCTGGAAACACCATATATTTT	CASSLTLAVSGNTIYF
-	TRBV29-1	TRBD1	TRBJ2-4	TGCAGCGTTCTAACCGGGACAGAAAACATTCAGTACTTC	CSVLTGTENIQYF
few	TRBV7-2	TRBD1	TRBJ1-1	TGTGCCAGCAGCTTAGTAGGACAGGGGGCGTATATCACTGAAGCTTTCTTT	CASSLVGQGAYITEAFF
-	TRBV4-1	-	TRBJ2-1	TGCGCCAGCAGCCAAGGTTCAAGCATCTCAAGCTCCTACAATGAGCAGTTCTTC	CASSQGSSISSSYNEQFF